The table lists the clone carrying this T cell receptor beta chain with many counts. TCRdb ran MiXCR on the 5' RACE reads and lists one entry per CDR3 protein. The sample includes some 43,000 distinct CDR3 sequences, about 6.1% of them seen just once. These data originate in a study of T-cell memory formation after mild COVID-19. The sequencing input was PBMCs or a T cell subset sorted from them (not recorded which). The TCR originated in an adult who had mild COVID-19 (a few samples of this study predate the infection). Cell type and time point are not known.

The CDR3 region has the DNA TGTGCCAGCTCACCGCTACTGTCGGATACGCAGTATTTT. Protein product: CASSPLLSDTQYF. This chain connects TRBV18 to TRBJ2-3; D call uncertain. V was cut by 3 bases and J by 6 bases, with 10 bases left in between. This CDR3 is 13 amino acids long. Germline loops: CDR1 KGHSH, CDR2 LQKENI.